The text below deals with one TCR beta chain. What it binds is not known. Germline CDR1 and CDR2: SGHTA and FQGTGA. The CDR3 has 13 residues. Trimming pared 5 bases from V and 1 base from J, leaving 8 bases between. The PCR employed 60 Vbeta primers together with 13 Jbeta primers. Original processing methods: Roughly 10 million shared chains were among around 78 million unique TCR beta chains counted in a later analysis. The assay was immunoSEQ multiplex PCR, and TCRdb's table has in-frame clones only and misses some. For V, J and clone size, that table is used; D and trimming come from the DNA. This table has tens of thousands of clones, 80% appearing once. The data derive from a study of cytomegalovirus exposure and HLA in healthy donors. Study-wide results and limits: The only immune exposure information that was available was CMV serostatus. Earlier analysis yielded a pattern in which most TCR beta V segments were productive about 90% or about 30% of the time.

This TCR came from a male donor in good health and CMV-seronegative. The chain links TRBV7-3 to TRBJ1-1, with D maybe TRBD1 (6 bases). Sequenced input: PBMCs. This CDR3 is CASSGTPNTEAFF. The CDR3 bases are TGTGCCAGCAGCGGGACACCGAACACTGAAGCTTTCTTT.